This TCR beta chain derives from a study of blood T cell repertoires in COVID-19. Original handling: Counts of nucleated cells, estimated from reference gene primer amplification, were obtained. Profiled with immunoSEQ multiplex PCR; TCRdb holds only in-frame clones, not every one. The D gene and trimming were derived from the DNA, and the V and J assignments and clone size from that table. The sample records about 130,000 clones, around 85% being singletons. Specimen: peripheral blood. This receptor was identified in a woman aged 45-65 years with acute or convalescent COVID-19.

CDR3 loop: CATSAYRGGSRAGELFF. In DNA, the CDR3 is TGTGCCACCAGTGCCTACAGGGGGGGATCGAGGGCCGGGGAGCTGTTTTTT. The V gene is TRBV24-1, the J gene TRBJ2-2, with D possibly matching TRBD1 (8 bases). The germline V gene encodes CDR1 KGHDR and CDR2 SFDVKD. This CDR3 is 17 amino acids long. Trimming shortened V by 5 bases and J by 6 bases, and 21 bases separated the two germline ends.